These 26 T cell receptor beta chains were sequenced from one sample in a study of T cells in localized non-small cell lung cancer. Sequenced by immunoSEQ multiplex PCR; TCRdb stores in-frame clones only, minus some. The table has roughly 20,000 clones, less than 85% seen once. Sample: peripheral blood, taken before any cancer treatment. These receptors all stem from a man aged 40-75 years with stage I lung adenocarcinoma.

The CDR3 region is CASSLLPVAGEGDTQYF. The CDR3 region has the DNA TGCGCCAGCAGCTTGCTTCCAGTAGCGGGAGAGGGGGATACGCAGTATTTT. The V gene is TRBV5-1, the J gene TRBJ2-3; 9 nucleotides match TRBD2. Germline lookup yields CDR1 SGHRS and CDR2 YFSETQ. J gave up 6 bases and V 1 base, and 12 bases lay outside the gene matches. The CDR3 contains 17 residues.

This clone was counted between two and nine times. The chain carries TRBV6-5 and TRBJ1-6; D gene ambiguous. V lost 2 bases to trimming and J lost 5 bases, with 13 bases between them. The CDR3 covers 16 residues. Germline V CDR1 and CDR2: MNHEY, SVGAGI. This chain's CDR3 is CASSYRVPKDNSPLHF. In DNA, the CDR3 is TGTGCCAGCAGTTACAGGGTTCCTAAGGATAATTCACCCCTCCACTTT.

V and J are TRBV5-1 and TRBJ2-3; D is possibly TRBD2 (5 bases). Germline V lookup: CDR1 SGHRS, CDR2 YFSETQ. The CDR3 spans 15 residues. Trimming removed 0 bases at V and 4 bases at J, with 12 bases between. In nucleotides, the CDR3 is TGCGCCAGCAGCTTGGTTGGAGGAGGTGCAGATACGCAGTATTTT. The encoded protein is CASSLVGGGADTQYF.

This clone has just a few counts. This chain joins TRBV11-2 and TRBJ2-3; 8 positions agree with TRBD2. This CDR3 region has 14 residues. Trimming took 5 bases from V and 1 from J; bases not matched to a gene: 2. Germline V lookup: CDR1 SGHAT, CDR2 FQNNGV. The CDR3 DNA follows: TGTGCCAGCAGCACGACTAGCGGCACAGATACGCAGTATTTT. Protein sequence: CASSTTSGTDTQYF.

The genes are TRBV5-4 and TRBJ2-1; D possibly matches TRBD1 or TRBD2 (5 bases each). CDR1 and CDR2 (germline): SGHNT, YYREEE (reference sequence). Trimming pared 0 bases from V and 5 bases from J, leaving 15 bases between. The CDR3 consists of 16 residues. In DNA, the CDR3 is TGTGCCAGCAGCTTGGCCGTGGGACCCTATCACAATGAGCAGTTCTTC. As protein: CASSLAVGPYHNEQFF.

V and J are TRBV19 and TRBJ2-2; 7 bases align to TRBD2. J lost 4 bases, V lost 5 bases, and 4 bases had no gene match. CDR1 and CDR2 from the germline V gene are LNHDA and SQIVND (reference sequence). The CDR3 consists of 14 residues. The CDR3 DNA sequence: TGTGCCAGTAGTTTGTGGGGGGGCACCGGGGAGCTGTTTTTT. Protein product: CASSLWGGTGELFF.

This sequence joins TRBV9 and TRBJ2-7, with 7 positions matching TRBD1. Germline CDR1 reads SGDLS; CDR2 reads YYNGEE. The V segment lost 5 bases and the J segment 0 bases; nucleotides outside the gene matches: 5. CDR3 size: 14 residues. The CDR3, as DNA: TGTGCCAGCAGGGGACAGCCAAGCTCCTACGAGCAGTACTTC. Residues: CASRGQPSSYEQYF.

V gene TRBV2 combines with J gene TRBJ2-5; D gene uncertain. Trimming removed 6 bases from V and 0 bases from J, with 5 bases in between. CDR3 length: 12 amino acids. Germline CDR1 is SNHLY and CDR2 is FYNNEI. Here the CDR3 DNA reads TGTGCCAGCAGAGTGTACCAAGAGACCCAGTACTTC. Translated, it gives CASRVYQETQYF.

The rearrangement joins TRBV9 to TRBJ2-3, with D unresolved. V was cut by 0 bases and J by 3 bases, with 8 bases left in between. Germline CDR1 and CDR2: SGDLS and YYNGEE. CDR3 length equals 14 residues. The CDR3 spells CASSVAVGTDTQYF. The CDR3 bases are TGTGCCAGCAGCGTAGCAGTGGGAACAGATACGCAGTATTTT. Based on the CDR3 plus reference TRBV9 and TRBJ2-3, the full variable domain is DSGVTQTPKHLITATGQRVTLRCSPRSGDLSVYWYQQSLDQGLQFLIQYYNGEERAKGNILERFSAQQFPDLHSELNLSSLELGDSALYFCASSVAVGTDTQYFGPGTRLTVL.

Written as DNA, the CDR3 is TGTGCCAGCAGTGTCAGCGGCACAGATACGCAGTATTTT. Translation gives CASSVSGTDTQYF. The rearrangement uses TRBV6-1 and TRBJ2-3; D gene uncertain. The CDR3 covers 13 residues. Trimming left V 4 bases short and J 1 base short, with 6 bases between. Germline assignment: CDR1 MNHNS and CDR2 SASEGT.

This clone is a singleton in its sample. DNA of the CDR3: TGTGCCAGCACCGCAGGAGCCACCGGGGAGCTGTTTTTT. Protein: CASTAGATGELFF. This chain joins TRBV11-3 and TRBJ2-2; D call uncertain. The CDR3 is 13 residues long. Germline V gene data show CDR1 as SGHNT and CDR2 as YENEEA. Trimming stripped 7 bases from V and 4 bases from J, with 10 bases between.

The chain uses TRBV7-9 and TRBJ2-1, with a tentative D call TRBD1 (6 bases). Germline V gives CDR1 SEHNR, CDR2 FQNEAQ (reference sequence). Trimming stripped 3 bases from V and 3 bases from J, with 12 bases between. This CDR3 spans 15 amino acids. The CDR3 nucleotides are TGTGCCAGCAGCTTTGGGACAATAGACTACAATGAGCAGTTCTTC. Translation gives CASSFGTIDYNEQFF.

V is TRBV12-5 and J is TRBJ2-2; 9 bases are a match to TRBD1. This CDR3 is 17 amino acids long. The ends lost 2 bases at V and 5 bases at J; junction bases unmatched: 9. CDR1 is LGHNT, CDR2 FRNRAP, per germline. The CDR3 nucleotides are TGTGCTAGTGGTTTGTCGCCCGGGACAGGGAATACCGGGGAGCTGTTTTTT. It is translated as CASGLSPGTGNTGELFF.

The chain uses TRBV4-2 and TRBJ2-1, with 10 bases that match TRBD2. The CDR3 extends over 15 amino acids. Germline V gives CDR1 LGHNA, CDR2 YNFKEQ. V lost 0 bases and J lost 9; bases outside the gene matches: 5. The CDR3 nucleotides read TGTGCCAGCAGCCAAGAGAGCGGGGGGGCCGGTGAGCAGTTCTTC. Its translation: CASSQESGGAGEQFF.

This rearrangement joins TRBV28 to TRBJ1-4; 7 bases agree with TRBD1. J was trimmed by 2 bases and V by 6 bases; bases with no gene match: 3. The CDR3 has 14 residues. CDR1 MDHEN and CDR2 SYDVKM come from the germline V gene. The CDR3 region is CASRRQGTNEKLFF. The CDR3 coding sequence is TGTGCCAGCAGGCGACAGGGCACTAATGAAAAACTGTTTTTT.

The rearrangement uses TRBV15 and TRBJ2-7, with D maybe TRBD2 (6 bases). Looked up from germline, CDR1 is LNHNV and CDR2 is YYDKDF (reference sequence). V was trimmed by 3 bases and J by 4 bases, leaving 19 bases between them. The CDR3 is 16 residues long. CDR3 nucleotide sequence: TGTGCCACCAGCAGGGGCAACGGAGGGCTTAGGTACGAGCAGTACTTC. Its translation: CATSRGNGGLRYEQYF.

This sequence joins TRBV7-3 and TRBJ2-3, with D perhaps given as TRBD1 or TRBD2 (6 bases each). Germline V gives CDR1 SGHTA, CDR2 FQGTGA. Trimming cost V 0 bases and J 5 bases, with 27 bases left between them. The CDR3 extends over 20 amino acids. CDR3 coding DNA: TGTGCCAGCAGCTTAACGACCCCCTATATTTCCGACAGGAGGGGAGATACGCAGTATTTT. Amino acid sequence: CASSLTTPYISDRRGDTQYF. The full variable domain, its missing parts supplied by reference TRBV7-3 and TRBJ2-3, is GAGVSQTPSNKVTEKGKYVELRCDPISGHTALYWYRQSLGQGPEFLIYFQGTGAADDSGLPNDRFFAVRPEGSVSTLKIQRTERGDSAVYLCASSLTTPYISDRRGDTQYFGPGTRLTVL.

V and J are TRBV28 and TRBJ2-6; D gene ambiguous. Germline V gene sequence: CDR1 MDHEN, CDR2 SYDVKM. The CDR3 is 17 amino acids. The V end lost 6 bases, the J end lost 1 base, and 16 bases lay between the germline ends. CDR3 in amino acids: CASSPWSLRSGANVLTF. DNA of the CDR3: TGTGCCAGCAGCCCTTGGAGCTTGAGATCTGGGGCCAACGTCCTGACTTTC.

The V and J genes are TRBV5-4 and TRBJ2-3; D remains ambiguous. CDR1 SGHNT and CDR2 YYREEE come from the germline V gene (reference sequence). The CDR3 runs 16 residues. Deletions cut 2 bases from V and 3 bases from J, with 16 bases between. The CDR3 here is CASSLRRRLATDTQYF. CDR3 nucleotides: TGTGCCAGCAGCTTAAGAAGACGACTCGCAACAGATACGCAGTATTTT. Complete variable domain (other parts from reference TRBV5-4 and TRBJ2-3): ETGVTQSPTHLIKTRGQQVTLRCSSQSGHNTVSWYQQALGQGPQFIFQYYREEENGRGNFPPRFSGLQFPNYSSELNVNALELDDSALYLCASSLRRRLATDTQYFGPGTRLTVL.

V usage is TRBV18 and J usage is TRBJ2-1, with TRBD2 as a possible D gene (7 bases). V lost 3 bases, J lost 0 bases, and 15 bases lay in between. The germline V gene has CDR1 KGHSH and CDR2 LQKENI. The CDR3 sequence is 17 residues long. The CDR3 nucleotides are TGTGCCAGCTCACCTTCCCTAGCGGACAGCTCCTACAATGAGCAGTTCTTC. It specifies CASSPSLADSSYNEQFF.

This rearrangement joins TRBV7-3 to TRBJ2-1; D unresolved. V lost 5 bases and J lost 5, with 13 bases in between. Per germline, CDR1 SGHTA and CDR2 FQGTGA. This CDR3 spans 14 amino acids. CDR3 sequence reads: CASSRSRADNEQFF. CDR3 in DNA: TGTGCCAGCAGCCGTTCCAGAGCCGACAATGAGCAGTTCTTC. Full variable domain (outside the CDR3, taken from reference TRBV7-3 and TRBJ2-1): GAGVSQTPSNKVTEKGKYVELRCDPISGHTALYWYRQSLGQGPEFLIYFQGTGAADDSGLPNDRFFAVRPEGSVSTLKIQRTERGDSAVYLCASSRSRADNEQFFGPGTRLTVL.

J is TRBJ1-1 and V is TRBV18; 7 nucleotides match TRBD1. The CDR3 is 13 residues long. V lost 7 bases, J lost 4 bases, and 6 bases stayed unmatched. Germline values: CDR1 KGHSH, CDR2 LQKENI. CDR3 region: CASLRGQSTEAFF. For the CDR3, the DNA is TGTGCCAGCTTAAGGGGACAGAGCACTGAAGCTTTCTTT.

The rearrangement links TRBV9 to TRBJ2-1; D is possibly TRBD1 (6 bases). Trimming cost V 2 bases and J 6 bases, with 12 bases left between them. The CDR3 extends over 14 amino acids. Per the germline V gene, CDR1 is SGDLS and CDR2 is YYNGEE. CDR3 DNA: TGTGCCAGCAGCGTGAGAGGGGGTCTCAATGAGCAGTTCTTC. As protein: CASSVRGGLNEQFF.

This clone showed up just a few times. The chain recombines TRBV4-3 with TRBJ1-4; the match to TRBD1 covers 8 bases. The J segment lost 7 bases and the V segment lost 5 bases, leaving 9 bases of the junction unmatched. The CDR3 consists of 15 residues. Per germline, CDR1 LGHNA and CDR2 YSLEER. The CDR3 loop is CASSSLRGRTEKLFF. Here the CDR3 DNA reads TGCGCCAGCAGCTCTCTCAGGGGGCGAACTGAAAAACTGTTTTTT.

A word on this clone: The sample holds other DNA sequences that translate to the same CDR3. This chain joins TRBV7-9 and TRBJ2-3; 8 bases line up with TRBD2. The junction had 3 bases not matched to a gene; V was cut back by 4 bases and J by 6 bases. Per the germline V gene, CDR1 is SEHNR and CDR2 is FQNEAQ (reference sequence). CDR3 length equals 13 residues. The CDR3 loop is CASSYSGADTQYF. DNA of the CDR3: TGTGCCAGCAGCTATAGCGGGGCCGATACGCAGTATTTT.

This clone has only one observation. This rearrangement joins TRBV2 to TRBJ2-2; possibly TRBD2 for D (5 bases). Germline-derived CDR1 and CDR2 are SNHLY and FYNNEI. Trimming stripped 6 bases from V and 2 bases from J, with 19 bases between. The CDR3 is 17 residues long. The CDR3 sequence is CASRKTDYPPNTGELFF. CDR3 in DNA: TGTGCCAGCAGGAAGACTGACTACCCACCTAACACCGGGGAGCTGTTTTTT.